The entry below describes one TCR beta chain. The data stem from a study of shared clonotypes between healthy human individuals. Trimming stripped 6 bases from V and 0 bases from J, with 12 bases between. Germline-derived CDR1 and CDR2 are PRHDT and FYEKMQ (reference sequence). This CDR3 region has 14 residues. The assay ran at deep level. In the original workflow: Junction-only immunoSEQ sequences carried no quality scores, so filtering differed. Produced via immunoSEQ multiplex PCR; TCRdb's table is partial and in-frame only. V and J calls and clone size are copied from that table; D and trimming were computed from the DNA. The sample records some 470,000 clones, 76% being singletons.

The chain combines TRBV13 with TRBJ2-7; D may correspond to TRBD1 or TRBD2 (6 bases each). This TCR was sampled from a middle-aged woman in good health. Some clones in this sample may be carry-over from other donors' samples. The sample comprised PBMCs. CDR3: CASRSGANSYEQYF. The CDR3 nucleotides are TGTGCCAGCAGATCGGGGGCAAACTCCTACGAGCAGTACTTC.